The 16 T cell receptor beta chains reported below all come from one sample, sequenced in a study of neoadjuvant anti-PD-1 for oral cavity cancer. Clones were sequenced by immunoSEQ multiplex PCR, and TCRdb holds only the in-frame ones, with some missing. The sample carries approximately 16,000 clones, approximately 70% recorded once. Sequencing was performed on PBMCs, taken before nivolumab (anti-PD-1) treatment. These receptors came from a person aged 35-80 years with oral cavity squamous cell carcinoma.

The chain recombines TRBV30 with TRBJ2-3; possibly TRBD2 for D (5 bases). The CDR3 totals 16 residues. In germline, CDR1 is GTSNPN, CDR2 SVGIG (reference sequence). V lost 0 bases and J lost 1, with 14 bases in between. The CDR3: CAWSVLWETGTDTQYF. CDR3 bases: TGTGCCTGGAGTGTACTATGGGAGACGGGCACAGATACGCAGTATTTT.

V is TRBV7-9 and J is TRBJ2-1; D might be TRBD2 (5 bases). CDR3 size: 13 residues. V lost 6 bases and J 5 bases, leaving 11 bases between the germline ends. Germline-derived CDR1 and CDR2 are SEHNR and FQNEAQ (reference sequence). The CDR3 sequence: CASRLDNNNEQFF. The CDR3 DNA reads as TGTGCCAGCAGACTAGACAACAACAATGAGCAGTTCTTC.

The chain recombines TRBV6-5 with TRBJ2-7; D remains unclear. V dropped 5 bases and J dropped 3 bases, with 8 bases sitting between them. CDR1 MNHEY and CDR2 SVGAGI come from the germline V gene. The CDR3 covers 12 residues. CDR3 in amino acids: CASSPGNYEQYF. CDR3 nucleotides: TGTGCCAGCAGTCCAGGAAACTACGAGCAGTACTTC.

This clone was counted a few times. J is TRBJ2-1 and V is TRBV7-2; 8 bases are a match to TRBD1. V was clipped by 4 bases and J by 4 bases; unmatched bases: 9. Germline values: CDR1 SGHTA, CDR2 FQGNSA. The CDR3 runs to 16 residues. The CDR3 here is CASSWPPGQVYNEQFF. DNA for the CDR3: TGTGCCAGCAGCTGGCCCCCGGGACAGGTTTACAATGAGCAGTTCTTC.

This chain links TRBV13 with TRBJ1-4; tentatively, D is TRBD1 (5 bases). The V gene lost 0 bases and the J gene lost 2 bases, with 10 bases spanning the gap. Germline lookup yields CDR1 PRHDT and CDR2 FYEKMQ (reference sequence). The CDR3 is 16 amino acids. The DNA of the CDR3 is TGTGCCAGCAGCTTAGGGGAGGGGAGGACTAATGAAAAACTGTTTTTT. It encodes CASSLGEGRTNEKLFF.

The rearrangement joins TRBV5-1 to TRBJ1-1, with unresolved D. This CDR3 contains 15 residues. CDR1 SGHRS and CDR2 YFSETQ come from the germline V gene. V was pared by 3 bases and J by 5 bases, with 17 bases between. The CDR3 loop reads CASSWISVGDTEAFF. The DNA for the CDR3 is TGCGCCAGCAGCTGGATCTCGGTAGGAGATACTGAAGCTTTCTTT.

The genes are TRBV27 and TRBJ1-2; D is undetermined. The germline V and J ends were trimmed by 6 bases and 4 bases, with 15 bases remaining between them. Germline V gene sequence: CDR1 MNHEY, CDR2 SMNVEV (reference sequence). The CDR3 sequence is 14 residues long. The CDR3: CASRTHGNAYGYTF. The CDR3 nucleotides read TGTGCCAGCAGGACCCACGGTAATGCCTATGGCTACACCTTC.

The rearrangement joins TRBV5-6 to TRBJ2-5; 11 nucleotides agree with TRBD2. CDR1 and CDR2 from the germline V gene are SGHDT and YYEEEE. The CDR3 runs 14 residues. V shed 4 bases and J 3 bases; nucleotides not matched to a gene: 2. CDR3 in amino acids: CASSTSGREETQYF. The CDR3 DNA is TGTGCCAGCAGCACTAGCGGGAGAGAAGAGACCCAGTACTTC.

This clone was observed a handful of times. This chain joins TRBV6-1 and TRBJ1-1; D not certain. The CDR3 loop spans 13 amino acids. The germline CDR1 and CDR2 sequences are MNHNS and SASEGT. Trimming took 2 bases from V and 0 from J, leaving 4 bases between them. CDR3 region: CASSEPMNTEAFF. CDR3 nucleotide sequence: TGTGCCAGCAGTGAACCCATGAACACTGAAGCTTTCTTT.

The chain recombines TRBV11-2 with TRBJ1-5, with no clear D. The V end was cut by 1 base, the J end by 4 bases, with 5 bases between. Germline CDR1 and CDR2: SGHAT and FQNNGV. This CDR3 comprises 13 residues. In DNA form, the CDR3 reads TGTGCCAGCAGCTTAGCGGGAAATCAGCCCCAGCATTTT. The encoded protein is CASSLAGNQPQHF.

This rearrangement joins TRBV6-5 to TRBJ1-5; 7 bases fit TRBD1. CDR1 and CDR2 from the germline V gene are MNHEY and SVGAGI. Unmatched junction bases numbered 3, after V lost 4 bases and J lost 3 bases. The CDR3 sequence is 14 residues long. The CDR3, as DNA: TGTGCCAGCAGTTTGGACAGGACCAATCAGCCCCAGCATTTT. Protein: CASSLDRTNQPQHF.

The CDR3 coding sequence is TGTGCCAGCAGTGATGATCTAGCGGAAACGTACAATGAGCAGTTCTTC. Protein product: CASSDDLAETYNEQFF. The rearrangement links TRBV6-1 to TRBJ2-1; 7 positions match TRBD2. This CDR3 is 16 amino acids long. Germline assignment: CDR1 MNHNS and CDR2 SASEGT. J lost 4 bases, V lost 3 bases, and 9 bases had no gene match.

This clone was counted only a few times. J is TRBJ1-2 and V is TRBV14; D unclear. V was pared by 1 base and J by 4 bases, with 13 bases between. CDR1 is SGHDN and CDR2 is FVKESK in the germline V gene. The CDR3 loop spans 15 amino acids. CDR3 region: CASSQGAGLGYGYTF. As DNA, the CDR3 is TGTGCCAGCAGCCAAGGCGCGGGCTTGGGCTATGGCTACACCTTC.

This sequence joins TRBV9 and TRBJ2-1, with TRBD2 matching over 10 bases. Germline loops: CDR1 SGDLS, CDR2 YYNGEE. The CDR3 sequence is 16 residues long. The trim removed 0 bases at V and 3 bases at J, leaving 3 bases unmatched. CDR3 DNA sequence: TGTGCCAGCAGCGTAGCTGGACTAGCGGACTACAATGAGCAGTTCTTC. Amino acid sequence: CASSVAGLADYNEQFF.

This clone was observed a few times. The chain is built from TRBV30 and TRBJ2-4; perhaps TRBD2 as D (5 bases). This CDR3 has 12 amino acids. Germline V lookup: CDR1 GTSNPN, CDR2 SVGIG (reference sequence). V lost 0 bases to trimming and J lost 12 bases, with 12 bases between them. DNA for the CDR3: TGTGCCTGGAGTGTGACCGCCGGGGATCAGTACTTC. Its protein product is CAWSVTAGDQYF.

The chain joins TRBV5-1 to TRBJ2-7, with D tentatively TRBD1 or TRBD2 (5 bases each). There are 15 residues in the CDR3. Trimming stripped 6 bases from V and 1 base from J, with 17 bases between. Germline CDR1 is SGHRS and CDR2 is YFSETQ. DNA for the CDR3: TGCGCCAGCAAGGCTGGGGGATCCTATTCCTACGAGCAGTACTTC. This gives the protein CASKAGGSYSYEQYF.